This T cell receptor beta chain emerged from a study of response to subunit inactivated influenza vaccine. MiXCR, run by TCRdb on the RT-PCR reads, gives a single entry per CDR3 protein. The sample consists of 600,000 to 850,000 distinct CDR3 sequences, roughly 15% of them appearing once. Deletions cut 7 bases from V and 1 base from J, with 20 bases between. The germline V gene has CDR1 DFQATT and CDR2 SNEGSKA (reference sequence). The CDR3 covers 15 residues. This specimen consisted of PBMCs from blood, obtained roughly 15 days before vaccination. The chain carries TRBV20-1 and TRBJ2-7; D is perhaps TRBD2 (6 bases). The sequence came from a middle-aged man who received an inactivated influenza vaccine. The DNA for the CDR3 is TGCAGTGGGGAAAGCGCGGGACCCATTTCCTACGAGCAGTACTTC. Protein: CSGESAGPISYEQYF.